The rows below give T cell receptor beta chains drawn from one sample of a study of blood T cell repertoires in COVID-19. Using immunoSEQ multiplex PCR, the repertoire was profiled, and TCRdb retains in-frame clones only, with some absent. The data show under 200,000 clones, approximately 79% seen once. The sequenced material came from PBMCs or T cells enriched from blood (not recorded which). All receptors derive from a woman in her 70s in a cohort exposed to, infected with or recovered from COVID-19 (not recorded which). Each CDR3 is given without its conserved first and last residue.

CDR3 protein: ASTPWTANSPLH
V gene: TRBV28

CDR3 protein: ASSGGYRDGYT
V gene: TRBV5-1

CDR3 protein: SVIRRTGQSEKLF
V gene: TRBV29-1

CDR3 protein: ASRGYGYT
V gene: TRBV28

CDR3 protein: ASSHRQGLGNTIY
V gene: TRBV7-9

CDR3 protein: ASSLTSGSNRGGELF
V gene: TRBV7-9

CDR3 protein: ASSFLPGQEH
V gene: TRBV2

CDR3 protein: ASSLAGVFNEQF
V gene: TRBV11-3

CDR3 protein: ASSLGGQPQH
V gene: TRBV11-3

CDR3 protein: ATRAGQLTYEQY
V gene: TRBV15

CDR3 protein: ASRGMRDTEAF
V gene: TRBV7-2

CDR3 protein: ASSPEAFSYNEQF
V gene: TRBV5-1

CDR3 protein: ASRSPRMNTEAF
V gene: TRBV19

CDR3 protein: ASRGLGTRSTYEQY
V gene: TRBV19

CDR3 protein: ASSLQGQGADYGYT
V gene: TRBV19

CDR3 protein: ASSSTANTEAF
V gene: TRBV12-3/TRBV12-4

CDR3 protein: ASSPPGLSAYEQY
V gene: TRBV28

CDR3 protein: ASSLDRGDTQY
V gene: TRBV7-3

CDR3 protein: ASGGGVQETQY
V gene: TRBV6-5

CDR3 protein: ASSSVQGNYGYT
V gene: TRBV5-6

CDR3 protein: ASSGQVNQPQH
V gene: TRBV7-2

CDR3 protein: ATSTAGVSYNEQF
V gene: TRBV24-1

CDR3 protein: AISAGDQETQY
V gene: TRBV10-3

CDR3 protein: ASSRRGLINQPQH
V gene: TRBV4-1

CDR3 protein: AWSLNRGEKLF
V gene: TRBV30

CDR3 protein: ASSSPGMNTEAF
V gene: TRBV6-2/TRBV6-3

CDR3 protein: ASSYKGQLSPLH
V gene: TRBV28

CDR3 protein: ASSWSTGTYEQY
V gene: TRBV19

CDR3 protein: ASSQRSQETQY
V gene: TRBV2

CDR3 protein: ASSIFATGANQPQH
V gene: TRBV19

CDR3 protein: ASSLWHGNTEAF
V gene: TRBV28

CDR3 protein: ATGLAMFNEQF
V gene: TRBV28

CDR3 protein: ASSQDTLGGPQH
V gene: TRBV4-3

CDR3 protein: ASSPPSGRASFYEQF
V gene: TRBV14

CDR3 protein: ASSLGTVDSPLH
V gene: TRBV23-1